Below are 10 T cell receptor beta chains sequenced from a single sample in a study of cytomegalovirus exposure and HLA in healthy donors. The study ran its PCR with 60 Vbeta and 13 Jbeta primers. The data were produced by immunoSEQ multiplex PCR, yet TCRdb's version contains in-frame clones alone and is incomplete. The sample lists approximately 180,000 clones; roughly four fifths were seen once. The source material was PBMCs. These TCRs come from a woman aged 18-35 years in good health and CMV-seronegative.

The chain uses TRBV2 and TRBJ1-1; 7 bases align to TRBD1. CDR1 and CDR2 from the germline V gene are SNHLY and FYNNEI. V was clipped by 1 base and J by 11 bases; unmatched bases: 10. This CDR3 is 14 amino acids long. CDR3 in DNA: TGTGCCAGCAGTGAAGGACAGGGATGGAGTGGGGCTTTCTTT. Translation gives CASSEGQGWSGAFF.

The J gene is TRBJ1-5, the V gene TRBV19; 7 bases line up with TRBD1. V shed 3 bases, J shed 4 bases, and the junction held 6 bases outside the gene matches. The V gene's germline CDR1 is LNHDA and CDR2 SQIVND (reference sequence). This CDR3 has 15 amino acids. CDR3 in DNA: TGTGCCAGTAGTATGATCGGGACAGTAAATCAGCCCCAGCATTTT. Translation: CASSMIGTVNQPQHF.

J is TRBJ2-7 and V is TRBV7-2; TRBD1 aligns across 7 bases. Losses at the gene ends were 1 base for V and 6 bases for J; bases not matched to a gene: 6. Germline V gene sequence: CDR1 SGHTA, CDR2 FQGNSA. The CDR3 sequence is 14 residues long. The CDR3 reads CASSLGDSRVEQYF. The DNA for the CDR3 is TGTGCCAGCAGCTTAGGGGACAGTAGGGTCGAGCAGTACTTC.

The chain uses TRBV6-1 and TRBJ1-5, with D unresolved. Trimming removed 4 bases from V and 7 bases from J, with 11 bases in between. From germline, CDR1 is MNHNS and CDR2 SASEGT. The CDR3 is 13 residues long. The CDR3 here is CASSATTRQPQHF. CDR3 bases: TGTGCCAGCAGTGCTACTACCCGGCAGCCCCAGCATTTT.

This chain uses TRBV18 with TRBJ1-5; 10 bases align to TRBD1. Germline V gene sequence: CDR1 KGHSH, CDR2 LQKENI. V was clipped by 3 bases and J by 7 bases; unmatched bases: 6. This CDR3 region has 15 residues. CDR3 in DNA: TGTGCCAGCTCACCTGAGACAGGGGGCTGGCAGCCCCAGCATTTT. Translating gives CASSPETGGWQPQHF. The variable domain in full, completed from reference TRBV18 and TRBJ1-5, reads NAGVMQNPRHLVRRRGQEARLRCSPMKGHSHVYWYRQLPEEGLKFMVYLQKENIIDESGMPKERFSAEFPKEGPSILRIQQVVRGDSAAYFCASSPETGGWQPQHFGDGTRLSIL.

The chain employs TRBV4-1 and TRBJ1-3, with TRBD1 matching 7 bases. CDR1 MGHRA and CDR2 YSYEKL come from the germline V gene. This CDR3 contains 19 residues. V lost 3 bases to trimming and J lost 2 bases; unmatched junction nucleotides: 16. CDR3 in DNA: TGCGCCAGCAGCCAGCAGGAAGTTCGTGCCACAGGGGCTGGAAACACCATATATTTT. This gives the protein CASSQQEVRATGAGNTIYF.

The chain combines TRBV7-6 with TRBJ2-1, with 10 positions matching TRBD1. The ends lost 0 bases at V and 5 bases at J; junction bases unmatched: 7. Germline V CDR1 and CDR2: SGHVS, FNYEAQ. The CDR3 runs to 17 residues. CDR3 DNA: TGTGCCAGCAGCTTAGCGGTTGGGACAGGGGTCCACAATGAGCAGTTCTTC. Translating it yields CASSLAVGTGVHNEQFF.

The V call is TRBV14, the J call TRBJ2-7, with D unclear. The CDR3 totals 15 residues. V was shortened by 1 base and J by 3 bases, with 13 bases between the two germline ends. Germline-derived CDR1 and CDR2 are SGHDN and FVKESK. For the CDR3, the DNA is TGTGCCAGCAGCCAAGGTAGATCCGAGTTCTACGAGCAGTACTTC. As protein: CASSQGRSEFYEQYF.

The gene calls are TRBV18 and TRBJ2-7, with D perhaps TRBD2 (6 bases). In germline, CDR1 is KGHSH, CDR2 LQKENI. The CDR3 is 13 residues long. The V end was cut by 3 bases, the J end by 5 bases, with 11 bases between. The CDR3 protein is CASSPFGGNEQYV. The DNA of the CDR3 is TGTGCCAGCTCACCGTTCGGGGGTAACGAGCAGTACGTC.

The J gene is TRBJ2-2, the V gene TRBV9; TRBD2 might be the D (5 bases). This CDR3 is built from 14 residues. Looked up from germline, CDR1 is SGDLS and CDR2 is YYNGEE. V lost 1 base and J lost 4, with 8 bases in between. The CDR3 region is CASSVLGSTGELFF. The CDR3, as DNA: TGTGCCAGCAGCGTACTAGGGAGCACCGGGGAGCTGTTTTTT.